Each of the 27 T cell receptor beta chains below was sequenced from the same sample in a study of tumor-infiltrating lymphocytes in primary liver carcinoma. TCR beta cDNA was prepared out of approximately 470 ng total RNA by means of a constant-region primer. Generation of the TCR beta libraries relied on three nested multiplex PCR rounds using slightly modified ARM-PCR. Primers for the first two PCR rounds were TRBV1-TRBV30 forward primers and a C-beta reverse primer (roughly 10 cycles per round). TCRdb recomputed calls from the multiplex PCR reads with MiXCR, one row per CDR3 protein. The sample gives about 200,000 distinct CDR3 sequences, 65% of which show up once; about 7.1% is in the top ten. Extraction also yielded germline DNA, while blood RNA was obtained from unsorted whole blood. What was sequenced was peripheral blood. These receptors were obtained from a woman aged 55-75 years with primary liver carcinoma and hepatitis B virus infection.

The table lists this clonotype with many counts. V gene TRBV6-6 combines with J gene TRBJ2-7; the D gene is possibly TRBD1 (6 bases). V lost 5 bases and J lost 6, with 17 bases in between. In germline, CDR1 is MNHNY, CDR2 SVGAGI (reference sequence). The CDR3 length is 14 residues. CDR3 coding DNA: TGTGCCAGCAGTGTACAGGGTTCCCCGAGCGAGCAGTACTTC. Translated: CASSVQGSPSEQYF.

The V and J genes are TRBV28 and TRBJ2-6; D unresolved. Trimming pared 7 bases from V and 0 bases from J, leaving 7 bases between. The CDR3 totals 14 residues. The germline V gene encodes CDR1 MDHEN and CDR2 SYDVKM. The DNA for the CDR3 is TGTGCCAGCAAGGGTCCCTCTGGGGCCAACGTCCTGACTTTC. Protein product: CASKGPSGANVLTF.

This clonotype was seen ten or more times. The V and J genes are TRBV11-2 and TRBJ2-7, with 11 bases fitting TRBD2. Trimming at V came to 5 bases and at J to 4 bases, leaving 10 bases not matched to a gene. The CDR3 contains 16 residues. The germline V gene has CDR1 SGHAT and CDR2 FQNNGV. CDR3: CASSPHIGTSGYEQYF. CDR3 nucleotides: TGTGCCAGCAGCCCACATATTGGGACTAGCGGATACGAGCAGTACTTC.

This clonotype was seen only once. Given a much more abundant clone one base away, this may be a read error. The J gene is TRBJ1-2, the V gene TRBV12-3 or TRBV12-4; D remains unclear. CDR3 length: 13 residues. V shed 6 bases and J shed 8 bases, with 16 bases lying between them. The CDR3 is CASRRQSLDGYTF. The CDR3 DNA follows: TGTGCCAGCAGGCGACAATCCCTGGACGGCTACACCTTC.

A few counts support this clonotype. This chain joins TRBV5-1 and TRBJ2-1, with TRBD1 identical over 10 bases. V was clipped by 4 bases and J by 3 bases; unmatched bases: 7. Germline V lookup: CDR1 SGHRS, CDR2 YFSETQ. The CDR3 length is 16 residues. The CDR3 DNA reads TGCGCCAGCAGCCTGGGCGGGACAGGGGTCTACAATGAGCAGTTCTTC. Its translation is CASSLGGTGVYNEQFF.

The rearrangement uses TRBV7-9 and TRBJ2-1; D is possibly TRBD2 (6 bases). This CDR3 contains 16 residues. From germline, CDR1 is SEHNR and CDR2 FQNEAQ (reference sequence). V was cut by 5 bases and J by 5 bases, with 19 bases left in between. The CDR3 region is CASSPRGSSGNNEQFF. CDR3 bases: TGTGCCAGCAGCCCCCGGGGGAGTAGCGGCAACAATGAGCAGTTCTTC.

Of note for this clonotype: A much larger clone sits a single nucleotide away, making a read error possible. The chain uses TRBV10-3 and TRBJ1-2; possible D gene TRBD1, 6 bases. CDR3 length: 14 amino acids. CDR1 is ENHRY and CDR2 is SYGVKD in the germline V gene. The chain's CDR3 is CAISGTQGSYGHTF. CDR3 coding DNA: TGTGCCATCAGTGGAACCCAGGGGTCCTATGGCCACACCTTC.

To note about this clonotype: At one end the junction does not follow the germline gene, possibly because of a read error. The V call is TRBV12-5, the J call TRBJ1-5, with a weak D call TRBD1 (5 bases). The CDR3 covers 13 residues. Per the germline V gene, CDR1 is LGHNT and CDR2 is FRNRAP. The CDR3 loop reads CACGLDGGQPQHF. The CDR3 DNA sequence: TGTGCTTGTGGTTTGGACGGGGGGCAGCCCCAGCATTTT.

A word on this clonotype: A read error may account for a junction end that differs from germline. V and J are TRBV12-3 or TRBV12-4 and TRBJ2-5; D possibly corresponds to TRBD1 (6 bases). CDR3 length equals 12 residues. Written as DNA, the CDR3 is TGTGTCAGCCGCAGGGGTGTGGAGACCCAGTACTTC. Residues: CVSRRGVETQYF.

A few counts support this clonotype. Possible read error: a much larger clone is one base away. This rearrangement joins TRBV4-2 to TRBJ2-2; 8 bases agree with TRBD2. The trim removed 4 bases at V and 4 bases at J, leaving 8 bases unmatched. The germline V gene encodes CDR1 LGHNA and CDR2 YNFKEQ. There are 16 residues in the CDR3. CDR3 protein: CASSPTSGDSTGELFF. CDR3 in DNA: TGTGCCAGCAGCCCTACTAGCGGAGATAGCACCGGGGAGCTGTTTTTT.

The count of this clonotype is one. The chain links TRBV6-1 to TRBJ1-5; D is unresolved. Germline V lookup: CDR1 MNHNS, CDR2 SASEGT. The CDR3 loop spans 15 amino acids. Trimming left V 1 base short and J 5 bases short, with 12 bases between. The CDR3 region is CASSEGFYGHQPQHF. The CDR3 DNA sequence: TGTGCCAGCAGTGAAGGGTTTTATGGCCATCAGCCCCAGCATTTT.

Remarks on this clonotype: The junction shows a germline mismatch at one end, possibly a read error. The chain recombines TRBV11-3 with TRBJ2-3, with D possibly TRBD2 on 5 matching bases. The germline V gene has CDR1 SGHNT and CDR2 YENEEA. This CDR3 is 16 amino acids long. In nucleotides, the CDR3 is TGTGCCAGCAGCTTAGGCCACAGCGGACCCATAGATACACAGTATTTT. This encodes CASSLGHSGPIDTQYF. The variable domain in full, completed from reference TRBV11-3 and TRBJ2-3, reads EAGVVQSPRYKIIEKKQPVAFWCNPISGHNTLYWYLQNLGQGPELLIRYENEEAVDDSQLPKDRFSAERLKGVDSTLKIQPAELGDSAVYLCASSLGHSGPIDTQYFGPGTRLTVL.

With regard to this clonotype: An end of the junction does not agree with germline; a read error may underlie this. The genes are TRBV11-2 and TRBJ2-7; TRBD2 matches at 9 bases. From germline, CDR1 is SGHAT and CDR2 FQNNGV. The CDR3 is 18 amino acids. The CDR3 nucleotides read TGTGCCAGCAGCTTCAGCCATAGCGGGAGTCGACCCAAATACGAGCAATACTTC. Its translation: CASSFSHSGSRPKYEQYF.

This clonotype was seen more than once but under ten times. J is TRBJ2-5 and V is TRBV28; no clear D. This CDR3 region has 15 residues. With 5 bases removed from V and 5 bases from J, the gap between germline ends came to 18 bases. The germline gives CDR1 MDHEN, CDR2 SYDVKM. The CDR3 loop is CASSLPRPGRETQYF. CDR3 in DNA: TGTGCCAGCAGTCTACCTCGACCGGGTCGGGAGACCCAGTACTTC.

This chain connects TRBV9 to TRBJ1-1; TRBD1 might be the D (6 bases). This CDR3 contains 13 residues. CDR1 and CDR2 from the germline V gene are SGDLS and YYNGEE. V gave up 5 bases and J gave up 4 bases, with 12 bases separating them. The CDR3 here is CASSGGGRTEAFF. The DNA of the CDR3 is TGTGCCAGCAGTGGGGGGGGGCGCACTGAAGCTTTCTTT.

Comment on this clonotype: The conserved phenylalanine or tryptophan normally closing the CDR3 is absent here, so this likely arose from a read error. The rearrangement links TRBV11-1 to TRBJ2-1, with D perhaps TRBD2 (6 bases). This CDR3 is built from 15 residues. Germline V gene sequence: CDR1 SGHAT, CDR2 FQDESV (reference sequence). Trimming removed 5 bases at V and 7 bases at J, with 18 bases between. The CDR3 loop is CASSDRGASGNEQFS. CDR3 DNA sequence: TGTGCCAGCAGCGACCGCGGGGCCTCGGGGAATGAGCAGTTCTCC.

The rearrangement uses TRBV29-1 and TRBJ2-3; 9 bases are shared with TRBD2. The CDR3 runs 20 residues. Per germline, CDR1 SQVTM and CDR2 ANQGSEA. Trimming cost V 7 bases and J 2 bases; bases outside gene matches: 25. The CDR3 protein is CSAAGSRAGGPRPFTDTQYF. The DNA of the CDR3 is TGCAGCGCCGCAGGGTCTCGGGCGGGAGGGCCTCGGCCTTTCACAGATACGCAGTATTTT.

To note about this clonotype: The junction departs from germline at one end; a sequencing error may be responsible. The chain is built from TRBV14 and TRBJ2-1; weak D call: TRBD1 (5 bases). The CDR3 loop spans 14 amino acids. CDR1 is SGHDN and CDR2 is FVKESK in the germline V gene. The CDR3, as DNA: TGTGCCAGCAGCCAAAATGGGGCCCTAAATGAGCAGCTCTTC. Its protein is CASSQNGALNEQLF.

At least ten counts were recorded for this clonotype. The chain combines TRBV10-3 with TRBJ2-1; no clear D. CDR1 is ENHRY, CDR2 SYGVKD, per germline. There are 13 residues in the CDR3. V was clipped by 4 bases and J by 1 base, with 5 bases between them. The CDR3 loop is CAISAESYNEQFF. CDR3 nucleotides: TGTGCCATCAGTGCGGAGTCCTACAATGAGCAGTTCTTC.

This clonotype was detected a few times. V usage is TRBV5-1 and J usage is TRBJ1-2; 8 positions agree with TRBD1. Germline trimming cut 4 bases from V and 4 bases from J; bases unmatched to any gene: 9. The CDR3 covers 15 residues. The germline CDR1 and CDR2 sequences are SGHRS and YFSETQ. The CDR3 sequence is CASSKDPRGPYGYTF. DNA of the CDR3: TGCGCCAGCAGCAAGGACCCCAGGGGGCCCTATGGCTACACCTTC. Drawing the rest from reference TRBV5-1 and TRBJ1-2, the complete variable domain is KAGVTQTPRYLIKTRGQQVTLSCSPISGHRSVSWYQQTPGQGLQFLFEYFSETQRNKGNFPGRFSGRQFSNSRSEMNVSTLELGDSALYLCASSKDPRGPYGYTFGSGTRLTVV.

Details on this clonotype: A much larger clone is a single base away; this may be a read error. This chain connects TRBV5-1 to TRBJ2-7; no clear D gene. The CDR3 loop spans 14 amino acids. Germline CDR1 reads SGHRS; CDR2 reads YFSETQ. This chain's CDR3 is CASSLQSRAYEPYF. The CDR3, as DNA: TGCGCCAGCAGTCTTCAGTCCCGTGCCTACGAGCCGTACTTC.

V is TRBV11-2 and J is TRBJ2-7; 7 bases are shared with TRBD1. Germline V gene lookup returns CDR1 SGHAT and CDR2 FQNNGV. Trimming at V came to 8 bases and at J to 6 bases, leaving 7 bases not matched to a gene. The length of the CDR3 is 12 residues. CDR3 DNA: TGTGCCAGCGGCCGCAAGGGGGCCGAGCAGTACTTC. Encoded protein: CASGRKGAEQYF. The full variable domain, with the rest looked up from reference TRBV11-2 and TRBJ2-7, is EAGVAQSPRYKIIEKRQSVAFWCNPISGHATLYWYQQILGQGPKLLIQFQNNGVVDDSQLPKDRFSAERLKGVDSTLKIQPAKLEDSAVYLCASGRKGAEQYFGPGTRLTVT.

A word on this clonotype: A much bigger clone sits one base away, suggesting this may be a read error. V and J are TRBV6-5 and TRBJ2-7; TRBD2 matches 15 bases. Per the germline V gene, CDR1 is MNHEY and CDR2 is SVGAGI. V shed 6 bases, J shed 8 bases, and the junction held 8 bases outside the gene matches. The CDR3 contains 15 residues. CDR3 bases: TGTGCCAGCAGCTCCGGGACTAGCGGGAGGCACAAGCAGTACTTC. Its protein product is CASSSGTSGRHKQYF.

Notes on this clonotype: Compared with germline, one end of the junction differs, possibly owing to a read error. This chain joins TRBV6-5 and TRBJ1-2; unclear D gene. The CDR3 loop spans 13 amino acids. The germline gives CDR1 MNHEY, CDR2 SVGAGI. CDR3 DNA: TGTACCAGCAGTTACAGCACTAACTATGGCTACACCTTC. Protein product: CTSSYSTNYGYTF.

This clonotype was seen a handful of times. This may come from a read error, since a much larger clone is one base off. The chain couples TRBV29-1 to TRBJ2-3, with a weak D call TRBD2 (5 bases). The CDR3 is 14 amino acids. With 4 bases removed from V and 8 bases from J, the gap between germline ends came to 19 bases. Looked up from germline, CDR1 is SQVTM and CDR2 is ANQGSEA. The CDR3 nucleotides read TGCAGCGTTGTTCCGGGAATGTGCACTAGTACGCAGTATTTT. It encodes CSVVPGMCTSTQYF.

Notes on this clonotype: A much larger clone lies one base from this, so it may be a read error. The CDR3 DNA sequence: TGCGCCAGCAGCCAAGAGAAGGGGAGTCCCTACGAGCAGTACTTC. Translated: CASSQEKGSPYEQYF. The chain has TRBV4-1 and TRBJ2-7, with D possibly being TRBD1 or TRBD2 (5 bases each). Germline lookup yields CDR1 MGHRA and CDR2 YSYEKL. V gave up 0 bases and J gave up 2 bases, with 11 bases separating them. The CDR3 length is 15 residues.

The table lists this clonotype with a few counts. A much more abundant neighbour one base away suggests this may be a read error. The chain combines TRBV29-1 with TRBJ2-2, with D maybe TRBD2 (5 bases). This CDR3 comprises 11 residues. The V gene's germline CDR1 is SQVTM and CDR2 ANQGSEA. This CDR3 is CSVLNTGELLF. DNA of the CDR3: TGCAGCGTTCTCAACACCGGGGAGCTGCTTTTT.